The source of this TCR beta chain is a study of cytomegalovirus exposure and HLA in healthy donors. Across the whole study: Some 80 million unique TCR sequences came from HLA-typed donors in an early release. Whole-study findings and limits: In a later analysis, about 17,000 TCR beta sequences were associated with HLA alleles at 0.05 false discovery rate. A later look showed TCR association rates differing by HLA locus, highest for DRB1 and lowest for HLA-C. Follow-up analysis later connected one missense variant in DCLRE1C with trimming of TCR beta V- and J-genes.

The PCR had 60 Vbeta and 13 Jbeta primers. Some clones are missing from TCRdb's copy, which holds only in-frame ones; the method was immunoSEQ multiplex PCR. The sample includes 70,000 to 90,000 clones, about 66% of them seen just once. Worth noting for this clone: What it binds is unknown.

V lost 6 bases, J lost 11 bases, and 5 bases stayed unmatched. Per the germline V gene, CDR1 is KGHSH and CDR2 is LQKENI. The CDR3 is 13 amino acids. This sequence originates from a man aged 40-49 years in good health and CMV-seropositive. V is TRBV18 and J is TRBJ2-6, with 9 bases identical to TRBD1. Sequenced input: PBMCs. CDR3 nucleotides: TGTGCCAGCTCCCAGGACAGGGGCCACGTCCTGACTTTC. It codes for CASSQDRGHVLTF.